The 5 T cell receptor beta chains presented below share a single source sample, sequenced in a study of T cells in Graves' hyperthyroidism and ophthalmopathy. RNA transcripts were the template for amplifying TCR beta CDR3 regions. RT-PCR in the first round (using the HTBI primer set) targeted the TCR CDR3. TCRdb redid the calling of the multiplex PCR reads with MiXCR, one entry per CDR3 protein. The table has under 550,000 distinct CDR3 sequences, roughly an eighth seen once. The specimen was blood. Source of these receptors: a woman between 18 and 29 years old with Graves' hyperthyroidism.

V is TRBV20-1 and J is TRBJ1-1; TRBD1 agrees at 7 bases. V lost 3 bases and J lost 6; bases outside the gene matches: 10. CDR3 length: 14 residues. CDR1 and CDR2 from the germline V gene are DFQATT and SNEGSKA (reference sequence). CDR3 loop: CSASLPTGIAEAFF. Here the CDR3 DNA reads TGCAGTGCTAGCCTCCCGACAGGGATCGCTGAAGCTTTCTTT.

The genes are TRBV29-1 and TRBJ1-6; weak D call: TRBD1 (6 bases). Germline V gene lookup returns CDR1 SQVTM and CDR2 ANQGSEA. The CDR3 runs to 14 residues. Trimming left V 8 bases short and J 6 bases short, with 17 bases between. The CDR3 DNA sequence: TGCAGCATACTGACAGGCGGAATTAATTCACCCCTCCACTTT. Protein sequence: CSILTGGINSPLHF.

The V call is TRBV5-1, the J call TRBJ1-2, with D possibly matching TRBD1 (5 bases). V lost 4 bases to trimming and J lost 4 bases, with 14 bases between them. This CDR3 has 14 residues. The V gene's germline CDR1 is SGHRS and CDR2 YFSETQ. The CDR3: CASSPIGVGYGYTF. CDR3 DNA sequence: TGCGCCAGCAGCCCTATAGGGGTAGGCTATGGCTACACCTTC.

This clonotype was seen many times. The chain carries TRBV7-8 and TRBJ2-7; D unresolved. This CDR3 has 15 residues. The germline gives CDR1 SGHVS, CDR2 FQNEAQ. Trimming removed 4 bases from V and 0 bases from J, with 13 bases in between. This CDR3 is CASSSARTDSYEQYF. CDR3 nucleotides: TGTGCCAGCAGCTCCGCCCGGACCGACTCCTACGAGCAGTACTTC.

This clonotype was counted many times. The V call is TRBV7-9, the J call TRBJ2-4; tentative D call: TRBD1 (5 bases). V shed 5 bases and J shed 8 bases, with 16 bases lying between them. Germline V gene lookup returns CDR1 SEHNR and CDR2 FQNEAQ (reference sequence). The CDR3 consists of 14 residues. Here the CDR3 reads CASSPVAGQDIQYF. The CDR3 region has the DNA TGTGCCAGCAGCCCGGTGGCAGGGCAGGACATTCAGTACTTC. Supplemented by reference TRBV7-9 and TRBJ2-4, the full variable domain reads DTGVSQNPRHKITKRGQNVTFRCDPISEHNRLYWYRQTLGQGPEFLTYFQNEAQLEKSRLLSDRFSAERPKGSFSTLEIQRTEQGDSAMYLCASSPVAGQDIQYFGAGTRLSVL.